Listed below are T cell receptor beta chains from one sample, sequenced in a study of control samples from healthy donors and cancer patients. Assay used: immunoSEQ multiplex PCR; TCRdb lists only in-frame clones, some missing. The table lists roughly 370,000 clones, around 90% of them singletons, with around 6.4% in the top ten. Specimen: PBMCs. The receptor source for this set is a man aged 35-49 years with head and neck cancer. The CDR3 runs from the conserved cysteine through the conserved F or W. The order of the fields is clone size, D gene, J gene, V gene, CDR3 protein, CDR3 DNA. The D gene is left open where the match is weak. Clone size, where shown, is once, few, many, or a class for clones that have expanded.

clone size: .; D gene: .; J gene: TRBJ2-1; V gene: TRBV7-2; CDR3 protein: CASSSRIYNEQFF; CDR3 DNA: TGTGCCAGCAGCTCACGTATCTACAATGAGCAGTTCTTC
clone size: once; D gene: TRBD1; J gene: TRBJ1-4; V gene: TRBV6-1; CDR3 protein: CASSERGHANEKLFF; CDR3 DNA: TGTGCCAGCAGTGAAAGGGGGCATGCTAATGAAAAACTGTTTTTT
clone size: .; D gene: .; J gene: TRBJ2-7; V gene: TRBV6-5; CDR3 protein: CATNSGEALSYEQYF; CDR3 DNA: TGTGCCACCAATTCCGGTGAAGCCTTATCCTACGAGCAGTACTTC
clone size: .; D gene: TRBD2; J gene: TRBJ2-7; V gene: TRBV19; CDR3 protein: CASSPHARASGIRYEQYF; CDR3 DNA: TGTGCCAGTAGCCCCCACGCCCGGGCTAGCGGGATTCGGTACGAGCAGTACTTC
clone size: .; D gene: TRBD1; J gene: TRBJ2-5; V gene: TRBV5-1; CDR3 protein: CASSFGTGQETQYF; CDR3 DNA: TGCGCCAGCAGCTTCGGGACAGGGCAAGAGACCCAGTACTTC
clone size: .; D gene: .; J gene: TRBJ1-4; V gene: TRBV5-6; CDR3 protein: CASSLDRAETNEKLFF; CDR3 DNA: TGTGCCAGCAGCTTGGACAGGGCGGAAACTAATGAAAAACTGTTTTTT
clone size: few; D gene: .; J gene: TRBJ1-5; V gene: TRBV27; CDR3 protein: CASRKLSQGPNNQPQHF; CDR3 DNA: TGTGCCAGCCGCAAACTCTCCCAGGGGCCGAACAATCAGCCCCAGCATTTT
clone size: .; D gene: .; J gene: TRBJ1-5; V gene: TRBV18; CDR3 protein: CASSPGSNQPQHF; CDR3 DNA: TGTGCCAGCTCACCGGGGAGCAATCAGCCCCAGCATTTT
clone size: .; D gene: TRBD1; J gene: TRBJ1-2; V gene: TRBV6-4; CDR3 protein: CASSDFGAGGARHGYTF; CDR3 DNA: TGTGCCAGCAGTGACTTCGGGGCAGGGGGGGCGAGGCACGGCTACACCTTC
clone size: .; D gene: .; J gene: TRBJ1-2; V gene: TRBV6-1; CDR3 protein: CASSELGPTEGYTF; CDR3 DNA: TGTGCCAGCAGTGAATTGGGACCGACGGAGGGCTACACCTTC
clone size: .; D gene: .; J gene: TRBJ2-6; V gene: TRBV4-3; CDR3 protein: CASSQRLPSSGANVLTF; CDR3 DNA: TGCGCCAGCAGCCAAAGGCTACCGAGCTCTGGGGCCAACGTCCTGACTTTC
clone size: .; D gene: .; J gene: TRBJ2-1; V gene: TRBV6-4; CDR3 protein: CASSGWAGAPYNEQFF; CDR3 DNA: TGTGCCAGCAGTGGCTGGGCGGGGGCCCCATACAATGAGCAGTTCTTC
clone size: .; D gene: .; J gene: TRBJ1-1; V gene: TRBV18; CDR3 protein: CASSPRGNTEAFF; CDR3 DNA: TGTGCCAGCTCACCACGCGGGAACACTGAAGCTTTCTTT
clone size: few; D gene: .; J gene: TRBJ2-7; V gene: TRBV5-1; CDR3 protein: CASSLTGVDEQYF; CDR3 DNA: TGCGCCAGCAGCTTGACGGGGGTAGACGAGCAGTACTTC
clone size: .; D gene: .; J gene: TRBJ1-6; V gene: TRBV7-2; CDR3 protein: CASSLSPGTVYNSPLHF; CDR3 DNA: TGTGCCAGCAGCTTATCCCCGGGGACGGTCTATAATTCACCCCTCCACTTT
clone size: .; D gene: TRBD1; J gene: TRBJ1-2; V gene: TRBV14; CDR3 protein: CASSQLDRGYNYGYTF; CDR3 DNA: TGTGCCAGCAGCCAACTAGACAGGGGCTATAACTATGGCTACACCTTC
clone size: .; D gene: .; J gene: TRBJ2-1; V gene: TRBV19; CDR3 protein: CASSTGQVSYNEQFF; CDR3 DNA: TGTGCCAGTAGTACGGGACAAGTCTCCTACAATGAGCAGTTCTTC
clone size: .; D gene: TRBD1; J gene: TRBJ2-7; V gene: TRBV7-3; CDR3 protein: CASSSTGGAYEQYF; CDR3 DNA: TGTGCCAGCAGCTCGACAGGGGGTGCCTACGAGCAGTACTTC
clone size: once; D gene: TRBD2; J gene: TRBJ2-3; V gene: TRBV19; CDR3 protein: CASSIGLAGGTDTQYF; CDR3 DNA: TGTGCCAGTAGTATCGGACTAGCGGGGGGCACAGATACGCAGTATTTT
clone size: .; D gene: .; J gene: TRBJ2-7; V gene: TRBV5-5; CDR3 protein: CASSLGPEREQYF; CDR3 DNA: TGTGCCAGCAGCTTGGGACCTGAACGTGAGCAGTACTTC
clone size: .; D gene: .; J gene: TRBJ1-6; V gene: TRBV27; CDR3 protein: CASSPDLLSSYNSPLHF; CDR3 DNA: TGTGCCAGCAGTCCCGACCTCCTGAGCTCCTATAATTCACCCCTCCACTTT
clone size: .; D gene: .; J gene: TRBJ1-3; V gene: TRBV4-3; CDR3 protein: CASVGGGGNTIYF; CDR3 DNA: TGCGCCAGCGTGGGGGGGGGTGGAAACACCATATATTTT
clone size: .; D gene: TRBD1; J gene: TRBJ1-6; V gene: TRBV19; CDR3 protein: CASSIRTGARNSPLHF; CDR3 DNA: TGTGCCAGTAGTATCCGGACAGGGGCTAGGAATTCACCCCTCCACTTT
clone size: .; D gene: .; J gene: TRBJ1-1; V gene: TRBV20-1; CDR3 protein: CSVKGKGEAFF; CDR3 DNA: TGCAGTGTAAAAGGGAAGGGTGAAGCTTTCTTT
clone size: .; D gene: TRBD1; J gene: TRBJ1-5; V gene: TRBV27; CDR3 protein: CASSKDRGDSNQPQHF; CDR3 DNA: TGTGCCAGCAGTAAGGACAGGGGCGACAGCAATCAGCCCCAGCATTTT
clone size: .; D gene: TRBD1; J gene: TRBJ2-2; V gene: TRBV7-9; CDR3 protein: CASSKVGQGITGELFF; CDR3 DNA: TGTGCCAGCAGCAAAGTGGGACAGGGGATCACCGGGGAGCTGTTTTTT
clone size: .; D gene: TRBD2; J gene: TRBJ2-1; V gene: TRBV4-3; CDR3 protein: CASSQEWRGGQYEQFF; CDR3 DNA: TGCGCCAGCAGCCAAGAATGGCGGGGGGGCCAGTATGAGCAGTTCTTC
clone size: .; D gene: .; J gene: TRBJ1-4; V gene: TRBV7-2; CDR3 protein: CASAPQEATNEKLFF; CDR3 DNA: TGTGCCAGCGCCCCCCAGGAGGCAACTAATGAAAAACTGTTTTTT
clone size: .; D gene: .; J gene: TRBJ2-2; V gene: TRBV6-5; CDR3 protein: CASSYNRGPGELFF; CDR3 DNA: TGTGCCAGCAGTTACAATCGGGGTCCCGGGGAGCTGTTTTTT
clone size: .; D gene: .; J gene: TRBJ1-5; V gene: TRBV23-1; CDR3 protein: CASSRTAPNQPQHF; CDR3 DNA: TGCGCCAGCAGTCGGACAGCTCCCAATCAGCCCCAGCATTTT
clone size: .; D gene: .; J gene: TRBJ2-2; V gene: TRBV5-1; CDR3 protein: CASSFRDTNTGELFF; CDR3 DNA: TGCGCCAGCAGCTTCCGGGATACGAACACCGGGGAGCTGTTTTTT
clone size: once; D gene: TRBD2; J gene: TRBJ2-2; V gene: TRBV2; CDR3 protein: CASRKGTSGAGELFF; CDR3 DNA: TGTGCCAGCAGGAAGGGGACTAGCGGGGCCGGGGAGCTGTTTTTT
clone size: .; D gene: .; J gene: TRBJ2-7; V gene: TRBV15; CDR3 protein: CATSRPTVGSYEQYF; CDR3 DNA: TGTGCCACCAGCAGACCGACGGTGGGTTCCTACGAGCAGTACTTC
clone size: .; D gene: TRBD1; J gene: TRBJ2-1; V gene: TRBV2; CDR3 protein: CASRTDRGDEQFF; CDR3 DNA: TGTGCCAGCAGAACCGACAGGGGCGATGAGCAGTTCTTC
clone size: .; D gene: TRBD1; J gene: TRBJ2-5; V gene: TRBV10-2; CDR3 protein: CASSDGTALYQETQYF; CDR3 DNA: TGCGCCAGCAGCGATGGGACAGCCTTGTACCAAGAGACCCAGTACTTC
clone size: few; D gene: .; J gene: TRBJ1-5; V gene: TRBV2; CDR3 protein: CASSADRYSNQPQHF; CDR3 DNA: TGTGCCAGCAGTGCGGACCGTTATAGCAATCAGCCCCAGCATTTT
clone size: .; D gene: TRBD2; J gene: TRBJ2-5; V gene: TRBV5-1; CDR3 protein: CASSSRLAGGGETQYF; CDR3 DNA: TGCGCCAGCAGCAGCAGACTAGCGGGAGGTGGAGAGACCCAGTACTTC
clone size: .; D gene: TRBD1; J gene: TRBJ2-7; V gene: TRBV29-1; CDR3 protein: CSARMRGGRDEQYF; CDR3 DNA: TGCAGCGCCCGCATGAGAGGGGGCCGGGACGAGCAGTACTTC
clone size: .; D gene: TRBD1; J gene: TRBJ2-3; V gene: TRBV7-3; CDR3 protein: CASSLGTGITDTQYF; CDR3 DNA: TGTGCCAGCAGCTTAGGGACAGGTATTACAGATACGCAGTATTTT
clone size: .; D gene: .; J gene: TRBJ2-7; V gene: TRBV28; CDR3 protein: CASSLETWQYF; CDR3 DNA: TGTGCCAGCAGTTTAGAGACTTGGCAGTACTTC
clone size: .; D gene: TRBD1; J gene: TRBJ2-2; V gene: TRBV2; CDR3 protein: CASSRDRGVGELFF; CDR3 DNA: TGTGCCAGCAGCAGGGACAGGGGAGTCGGGGAGCTGTTTTTT
clone size: .; D gene: TRBD1; J gene: TRBJ2-5; V gene: TRBV7-9; CDR3 protein: CASSSTKTGVWETQYF; CDR3 DNA: TGTGCCAGCAGCTCCACTAAGACAGGGGTATGGGAGACCCAGTACTTC
clone size: .; D gene: .; J gene: TRBJ1-2; V gene: TRBV18; CDR3 protein: CASSPVTQGNYGYTF; CDR3 DNA: TGTGCCAGCTCACCAGTGACCCAGGGTAACTATGGCTACACCTTC
clone size: once; D gene: .; J gene: TRBJ1-6; V gene: TRBV10-1; CDR3 protein: CASSDGYNSPLHF; CDR3 DNA: TGCGCCAGCAGTGATGGCTATAATTCACCCCTCCACTTT
clone size: .; D gene: .; J gene: TRBJ2-4; V gene: TRBV13; CDR3 protein: CASSLGVGTKNIQYF; CDR3 DNA: TGTGCCAGCAGCTTAGGGGTCGGGACCAAAAACATTCAGTACTTC
clone size: .; D gene: TRBD1; J gene: TRBJ2-1; V gene: TRBV10-3; CDR3 protein: CAISGTGGGNEQFF; CDR3 DNA: TGTGCCATCAGTGGGACAGGGGGGGGCAATGAGCAGTTCTTC
clone size: .; D gene: .; J gene: TRBJ2-7; V gene: TRBV2; CDR3 protein: CASLTVGEQYF; CDR3 DNA: TGTGCCAGCCTGACGGTTGGGGAGCAGTACTTC
clone size: .; D gene: TRBD1; J gene: TRBJ1-5; V gene: TRBV5-5; CDR3 protein: CASSSGTGGNQPQHF; CDR3 DNA: TGTGCCAGCAGCTCCGGGACAGGGGGCAATCAGCCCCAGCATTTT
clone size: .; D gene: TRBD1; J gene: TRBJ2-2; V gene: TRBV10-1; CDR3 protein: CASSPSGTGDTGELFF; CDR3 DNA: TGCGCCAGCAGTCCCTCCGGGACAGGAGACACCGGGGAGCTGTTTTTT
clone size: .; D gene: TRBD1; J gene: TRBJ1-1; V gene: TRBV5-1; CDR3 protein: CASSLGGGAGNTEAFF; CDR3 DNA: TGCGCCAGCAGCTTGGGAGGGGGCGCGGGGAACACTGAAGCTTTCTTT
clone size: .; D gene: TRBD2; J gene: TRBJ2-5; V gene: TRBV3-1/TRBV3-2; CDR3 protein: CASSRGTSGSVKTQYF; CDR3 DNA: TGTGCCAGCAGCCGAGGGACTAGCGGGAGCGTAAAGACCCAGTACTTC
clone size: .; D gene: TRBD2; J gene: TRBJ2-2; V gene: TRBV7-3; CDR3 protein: CASSSGLAGVNTGELFF; CDR3 DNA: TGTGCCAGCAGCAGCGGACTAGCGGGGGTAAACACCGGGGAGCTGTTTTTT
clone size: .; D gene: TRBD2; J gene: TRBJ2-5; V gene: TRBV18; CDR3 protein: CASSQNPGRQETQYF; CDR3 DNA: TGTGCCAGCTCACAGAATCCCGGGAGGCAAGAGACCCAGTACTTC
clone size: .; D gene: .; J gene: TRBJ1-2; V gene: TRBV3-1/TRBV3-2; CDR3 protein: CASSQNGPYGYTF; CDR3 DNA: TGTGCCAGCAGCCAAAACGGCCCCTATGGCTACACCTTC
clone size: .; D gene: .; J gene: TRBJ2-7; V gene: TRBV30; CDR3 protein: CAWSVLGEIYEQYF; CDR3 DNA: TGTGCCTGGAGTGTACTGGGAGAAATCTACGAGCAGTACTTC
clone size: .; D gene: .; J gene: TRBJ1-3; V gene: TRBV4-1; CDR3 protein: CASSQDSGGFPGNTIYF; CDR3 DNA: TGCGCCAGCAGCCAAGATTCTGGGGGGTTTCCTGGAAACACCATATATTTT
clone size: .; D gene: TRBD1; J gene: TRBJ1-3; V gene: TRBV15; CDR3 protein: CATSIGTAGNTIYF; CDR3 DNA: TGTGCCACCAGCATCGGGACAGCTGGAAACACCATATATTTT
clone size: .; D gene: TRBD2; J gene: TRBJ2-2; V gene: TRBV19; CDR3 protein: CASRLAGGTGELFF; CDR3 DNA: TGTGCCAGCAGACTAGCGGGGGGAACCGGGGAGCTGTTTTTT
clone size: .; D gene: TRBD2; J gene: TRBJ2-5; V gene: TRBV9; CDR3 protein: CASSNSGGSEETQYF; CDR3 DNA: TGTGCCAGCAGCAACTCGGGGGGGTCAGAGGAGACCCAGTACTTC